The 4 T cell receptor beta chains presented below share a single source sample, sequenced in a study of cytotoxic CD8 clonotypes in ibrutinib-treated CLL. TCRdb keeps only in-frame clones here, not all; method: immunoSEQ multiplex PCR. The data contain just over 200,000 clones, 75% to 85% of them seen just once; the ten biggest clones take up 9.5% to 12%. The specimen was PBMCs, collected after 12 months of ibrutinib treatment. The receptors were gathered from a human donor with chronic lymphocytic leukemia.

The gene calls are TRBV5-1 and TRBJ1-1; D gene unclear. Germline CDR1 reads SGHRS; CDR2 reads YFSETQ. This CDR3 comprises 16 residues. V lost 0 bases and J lost 1, with 13 bases in between. The CDR3 DNA follows: TGCGCCAGCAGCTTGGCTTATCGGGTATCGAACACTGAAGCTTTCTTT. Amino acid sequence: CASSLAYRVSNTEAFF.

The chain employs TRBV5-1 and TRBJ1-1; 10 bases line up with TRBD1. The V gene end was trimmed by 5 bases and the J gene end by 0 bases; junction bases not matched to a gene: 4. The CDR3 loop spans 15 amino acids. Germline-derived CDR1 and CDR2 are SGHRS and YFSETQ. The CDR3 loop is CASRQTGGLNTEAFF. The CDR3 DNA reads TGCGCCAGCAGACAGACAGGGGGCCTGAACACTGAAGCTTTCTTT.

This clone was observed a single time. The genes are TRBV5-1 and TRBJ2-7, with D perhaps matching TRBD1 (7 bases). Between the trimmed V and J ends, which lost 4 bases and 2 bases, there was a span of 13 bases. Looked up from germline, CDR1 is SGHRS and CDR2 is YFSETQ. The CDR3 has 14 amino acids. The CDR3 DNA reads as TGCGCCAGCAGCACCAGGGGGGCCACCTACGAGCAGTACTTC. Amino acids: CASSTRGATYEQYF.

J is TRBJ1-5 and V is TRBV30; 7 bases are shared with TRBD1. The CDR3 is 13 residues long. In germline, CDR1 is GTSNPN, CDR2 SVGIG (reference sequence). With V trimmed by 3 bases and J by 5 bases, 4 bases remained unmatched. CDR3 residues: CAWSGDSYQPQHF. The CDR3 DNA reads as TGTGCCTGGAGCGGGGACAGCTATCAGCCCCAGCATTTT.